This T cell receptor (beta chain) was recovered during a study of shared clonotypes between healthy human individuals. Study-level background: Those who served as donors were a couple of women and a few men between the ages of 18 and 49. Regarding the study as a whole: Non-shared clonotypes were found to have lower generation probabilities than the clonotypes that were shared by all four of the sorted-subset donors.

CD8 cells regarded as naive lacked CD45RO, were positively chosen for CCR7, and omitted terminally differentiated effector memory CD45RA+ cells. This CDR3 is built from 15 residues. Germline trimming cut 0 bases from V and 3 bases from J; bases unmatched to any gene: 5. Germline lookup yields CDR1 GTSNPN and CDR2 SVGIG (reference sequence). Concerning this clone itself: Its specificity is unknown.

Investigators spread the genomic DNA of each subset evenly over several immunoSEQ plates. Sequenced by immunoSEQ multiplex PCR; TCRdb stores in-frame clones only, minus some. Found here are about 2 million clones, over 85% of them singletons; the top ten hold 0.85% to 1.2%. Specimen: naive CD8+ T cells sorted from blood. The chain links TRBV30 to TRBJ2-3; 8 nucleotides match TRBD2. This TCR was recovered from a young man in good health. CDR3 protein: CAWSVLGLVTDTQYF. The CDR3 DNA reads as TGTGCCTGGAGTGTACTGGGACTAGTGACAGATACGCAGTATTTT.